A selection of T cell receptor beta chains follows, all from one sample in a study of blood T cell repertoires in COVID-19. The table came from immunoSEQ multiplex PCR; TCRdb's copy has only in-frame clones and leaves some out. Among about 62,000 clones listed, around 90% were seen once. The material sequenced was peripheral blood. The receptors were sampled from a man aged 70-80 years with acute or convalescent COVID-19. Each CDR3 is given with its conserved first and last residue.

>TRBJ2-6|TRBV27
CASSPTSSSRRANVLTF
>TRBJ2-5|TRBV5-1
CASSSGRTSGSLGETQYF
>TRBJ2-5|TRBV7-6
CASSPWGQGPQGETQYF
>TRBJ1-1|TRBV25-1
CASGEGAEAFF
>TRBJ1-6|TRBV14
CASSPRQGNSPLHF
>TRBJ2-7|TRBV12-5
CASGYYYEQYF
>TRBJ2-3|TRBV12-3/TRBV12-4
CASSPRRSGRSSF
>TRBJ1-2|TRBV4-2
CASSQVTGYEWRGYTF
>TRBJ2-5|TRBV12-5
CASGLVGAAKYQETQYF
>TRBJ2-7|TRBV9
CASTRTSATSEQYF
>TRBJ1-6|TRBV7-2
CASSVRILQTGRGGSPLHF